Reported below is one TCR beta chain. Its antigen is unknown. Quantitative 5'-RACE with molecular barcodes generated TCR beta libraries. TCRdb processed the 5' RACE reads anew with MiXCR; each CDR3 protein has one entry. Found here are under 250,000 distinct CDR3 sequences, roughly 32% of them singletons; the top ten hold approximately 4%. The CDR3 is made up of 13 amino acids. With 3 bases removed from V and 1 base from J, the gap between germline ends came to 8 bases. Looked up from germline, CDR1 is DFQATT and CDR2 is SNEGSKA (reference sequence). The record originates from a study of CD8 T cells in ankylosing spondylitis. Study-level points and caveats: Some of these motif variants have turned up before, in reports on reactive arthritis synovial fluid and blood. What appeared characteristic of ankylosing spondylitis blood was a TCR beta motif of under 10 highly homologous variants.

The J gene is TRBJ2-3, the V gene TRBV20-1; D is unresolved. The receptor comes from a male donor with ankylosing spondylitis or in good health (not recorded which). The sequenced sample was blood, either unsorted or a sorted T cell fraction (not recorded which). In DNA form, the CDR3 reads TGCAGTGCTAGGCGTACAGGCACAGATACGCAGTATTTT. Encoded protein: CSARRTGTDTQYF.